The clone carrying this TCR beta chain occurred many times. Antigen specificity is unknown. The data belong to a study of CD8+CD57+ T cells in acquired aplastic anemia. Study-wide points: Patients and controls were not found to differ significantly in CD8+ Simpson's diversity.

Patients included in sequencing had previously demonstrated CD8+CD57+ cell expansion by flow cytometry. Blood came from patients not yet given any therapy. The use of genomic DNA as template underpinned the TCR beta VDJ and CDR3 profiling. TCRdb processed the reads anew with MiXCR; each CDR3 protein has one entry. Of under 150,000 distinct CDR3 sequences listed, 30% to 45% are singletons. Germline V gives CDR1 MDHEN, CDR2 SYDVKM. Trimming stripped 5 bases from V and 9 bases from J, with 10 bases between. The CDR3 runs to 11 residues. The chain has TRBV28 and TRBJ1-1; D is perhaps TRBD1 (6 bases). The receptor comes from a human donor with aplastic anemia. Sequencing used sorted CD4+, CD8+, or CD8+CD57+ T cells (not recorded which) from PBMCs. The CDR3 is CASSSRGKAFF. As DNA, the CDR3 is TGTGCCAGCAGTAGTAGGGGGAAAGCTTTCTTT. Combining the CDR3 with reference TRBV28 and TRBJ1-1 gives the whole variable domain DVKVTQSSRYLVKRTGEKVFLECVQDMDHENMFWYRQDPGLGLRLIYFSYDVKMKEKGDIPEGYSVSREKKERFSLILESASTNQTSMYLCASSSRGKAFFGQGTRLTVV.